Shown below are 4 T cell receptor beta chains from a single sample sequenced in a study of CD8 T cells in ankylosing spondylitis. In TCRdb, the 5' RACE reads were re-called with MiXCR into one record per CDR3 protein. The sample includes 250,000 to 350,000 distinct CDR3 sequences, around 21% of them seen just once. The sequencing sample was made of blood, either unsorted or a sorted T cell fraction (not recorded which). The receptors come from a female donor with ankylosing spondylitis or in good health (not recorded which).

The chain is built from TRBV7-2 and TRBJ2-7; D gene uncertain. Germline-derived CDR1 and CDR2 are SGHTA and FQGNSA. Between the trimmed V and J ends, which lost 1 base and 4 bases, there was a span of 8 bases. This CDR3 comprises 13 residues. CDR3 DNA sequence: TGTGCCAGCAGCTTAGAGCCAAGATACGAGCAGTACTTC. This gives the protein CASSLEPRYEQYF. Looking up the rest from reference TRBV7-2 and TRBJ2-7 gives the full variable domain: GAGVSQSPSNKVTEKGKDVELRCDPISGHTALYWYRQSLGQGLEFLIYFQGNSAPDKSGLPSDRFSAERTGGSVSTLTIQRTQQEDSAVYLCASSLEPRYEQYFGPGTRLTVT.

In its sample, this clonotype was seen a few times. The chain links TRBV6-6 to TRBJ2-1; the D is unclear. CDR3 size: 12 residues. Germline CDR1 and CDR2: MNHNY and SVGAGI (reference sequence). Trimming left V 0 bases short and J 9 bases short, with 6 bases between. Here the CDR3 reads CASSYSIAEQFF. In DNA, the CDR3 is TGTGCCAGCAGTTACTCGATAGCTGAGCAGTTCTTC.

This clonotype has more than one count but fewer than ten. V usage is TRBV10-3 and J usage is TRBJ1-1, with a possible D match to TRBD1 (5 bases). Germline loops: CDR1 ENHRY, CDR2 SYGVKD. The V end was cut by 3 bases, the J end by 0 bases, with 20 bases between. The CDR3 spans 18 residues. In DNA, the CDR3 is TGTGCCATCAGTGAAGAGCGGGGCGGGTCTATGCTGAACACTGAAGCTTTCTTT. Translated: CAISEERGGSMLNTEAFF.

This clonotype was seen only once. The genes are TRBV11-2 and TRBJ2-1, with 9 bases aligning to TRBD2. This CDR3 is 18 amino acids long. Germline CDR1 SGHAT, CDR2 FQNNGV. The V gene end was trimmed by 2 bases and the J gene end by 3 bases; junction bases not matched to a gene: 11. The CDR3 DNA reads as TGTGCCAGCAGCTTATTAGGCGGGAGGGCCTCAGGCTACAATGAGCAGTTCTTC. Translation: CASSLLGGRASGYNEQFF.